These T cell receptor beta chains were read from a single sample in a study of T cells in Graves' hyperthyroidism and ophthalmopathy. One entry per CDR3 protein results from TCRdb running MiXCR on the multiplex PCR reads. Of some 550,000 distinct CDR3 sequences in the sample, around 21% were seen once. The sample taken for sequencing was blood. These receptors were taken from a man between 18 and 35 years old with Graves' hyperthyroidism. Each CDR3 is given with its conserved first and last residue. Fields, in order: J gene, V gene, CDR3 protein.

J: TRBJ2-7
V: TRBV12-3/TRBV12-4
CDR3: CASSPRGVRQYF

J: TRBJ2-7
V: TRBV6-1
CDR3: CASSPQVLRYEQYF

J: TRBJ2-7
V: TRBV6-1
CDR3: CASSETDNSYEQYF

J: TRBJ2-7
V: TRBV2
CDR3: CASRDDRGSYEQYF

J: TRBJ2-7
V: TRBV28
CDR3: CASSLESEAEQYF

J: TRBJ1-5
V: TRBV3-1
CDR3: CASSSRSARNQPQHF

J: TRBJ2-5
V: TRBV7-2
CDR3: CASSLVQHPTGTQYF

J: TRBJ1-2
V: TRBV28
CDR3: CASLVSGASGYTF

J: TRBJ2-5
V: TRBV7-2
CDR3: CASSSRWGQLQTQYF

J: TRBJ2-7
V: TRBV19
CDR3: CASSTGTGFRYEQYF

J: TRBJ1-1
V: TRBV11-2
CDR3: CASSLDSIQHTEAFF

J: TRBJ1-5
V: TRBV12-3/TRBV12-4
CDR3: CASSPAGGLVNQPQHF

J: TRBJ2-1
V: TRBV12-3/TRBV12-4
CDR3: CASSLGAGGLNEQFF

J: TRBJ2-7
V: TRBV7-2
CDR3: CASSNTYEQYF

J: TRBJ1-5
V: TRBV12-3/TRBV12-4
CDR3: CASSRQSSNQPQHF

J: TRBJ2-5
V: TRBV7-8
CDR3: CASSKASGGYQETQYF

J: TRBJ2-7
V: TRBV6-1
CDR3: CASTRTGLTYEQYF

J: TRBJ1-1
V: TRBV28
CDR3: CASSKRQGAAEAFF

J: TRBJ2-2
V: TRBV27
CDR3: CASSPHRDRNTGELFF

J: TRBJ1-1
V: TRBV30
CDR3: CAWGQGVPTEAFF

J: TRBJ2-7
V: TRBV12-3/TRBV12-4
CDR3: CASSWTTNRLGYEQYF

J: TRBJ2-5
V: TRBV7-9
CDR3: CACSRPLAGWEETQYF

J: TRBJ2-7
V: TRBV27
CDR3: CASRGFRNVRRGSYEQYF

J: TRBJ1-2
V: TRBV29-1
CDR3: CSVEDWGRGTNYGYTF

J: TRBJ1-1
V: TRBV10-3
CDR3: CAISGNKNTEAFF

J: TRBJ2-7
V: TRBV20-1
CDR3: CSANRGRNYEQYF

J: TRBJ2-5
V: TRBV20-1
CDR3: CSARFSGREETQYF

J: TRBJ1-3
V: TRBV28
CDR3: CASRSRLTGVDFSGNTIYF

J: TRBJ2-7
V: TRBV5-5
CDR3: CASSLERGPEQYF

J: TRBJ1-2
V: TRBV5-1
CDR3: CASSPGMDRETHGYTF

J: TRBJ2-7
V: TRBV7-2
CDR3: CASSFASGGAREQYF

J: TRBJ1-1
V: TRBV30
CDR3: CAWSVVGLNTEAFF

J: TRBJ2-7
V: TRBV12-3/TRBV12-4
CDR3: CASRPAGGTTYEQYF

J: TRBJ1-6
V: TRBV12-3/TRBV12-4
CDR3: CASSLADNSPLHF

J: TRBJ1-2
V: TRBV2
CDR3: CASSADSSYGYTF

J: TRBJ1-2
V: TRBV2
CDR3: CTSSGQGAAGYTF

J: TRBJ1-5
V: TRBV6-1
CDR3: CASSPRTGVSNQPQHF

J: TRBJ2-7
V: TRBV3-1
CDR3: CASSPSTAVNYEQYF

J: TRBJ2-7
V: TRBV27
CDR3: CASSLGSGAYEQYF

J: TRBJ2-2
V: TRBV11-1
CDR3: CASSFWTSGGLNTGELFF

J: TRBJ2-7
V: TRBV20-1
CDR3: CSARDSPADYEQYF

J: TRBJ1-2
V: TRBV11-2
CDR3: CASSLDRSNYGYTF

J: TRBJ1-1
V: TRBV25-1
CDR3: CATFNGSLNTEAFF

J: TRBJ1-5
V: TRBV6-1
CDR3: CASATRNQPQHF

J: TRBJ1-1
V: TRBV6-1
CDR3: CASSERWRTNYAFF

J: TRBJ1-2
V: TRBV12-3/TRBV12-4
CDR3: CASVGLNNYGYTF

J: TRBJ2-5
V: TRBV7-9
CDR3: CASSLGAVQETKYF

J: TRBJ1-1
V: TRBV2
CDR3: CASYAGPPNTEAFF

J: TRBJ2-5
V: TRBV7-6
CDR3: CASSVYRQETQYF

J: TRBJ1-2
V: TRBV30
CDR3: CAWSEGLWRGDGYTF